The clone carrying this TCR beta chain showed up just a few times. Its target is unknown. The source of the sample is a study of T-cell memory formation after mild COVID-19. The study, taken as a whole, reports: Some SARS-CoV-2-responding clones were already detected in memory before infection.

This CDR3 region has 14 residues. V was pared by 3 bases and J by 4 bases, with 11 bases between. Barcoded TCR alpha and TCR beta cDNA libraries with UMIs came from 5'RACE using constant-segment primers. MiXCR, applied by TCRdb to the 5' RACE reads, yields one record per CDR3 protein. The data contain 150,000 to 200,000 distinct CDR3 sequences, 9.5% to 13% of them seen just once; the ten biggest clones take up roughly 3.8%. V usage is TRBV12-3 or TRBV12-4 and J usage is TRBJ2-3; D remains unclear. This TCR derives from a young man who had mild COVID-19 (a few samples of this study predate the infection). Cell type and time point are not known. The sequenced sample was PBMCs or a T cell subset sorted from them (not recorded which). This CDR3 is CASSLVGASDTQYF. CDR3 sequence (DNA): TGTGCCAGCAGTTTGGTCGGTGCGTCAGATACGCAGTATTTT.